One T cell receptor beta chain is described in this entry. Its binding antigen is unknown. The junction carries 12 bases between V and J, which are trimmed by 6 bases and 3 bases respectively. From its cysteine to its phenylalanine, the CDR3 spans 13 amino acids. The sequence is cut down to CDR3 DNA, 39 bases in frame from base 1. For CDR1 and CDR2, the germline V gene (reference sequence) lists LNHDA and SQIVND. This entry is derived from a study of cytomegalovirus exposure and HLA in healthy donors (dated by TCRdb to 2015 to 2018). For the study in its entirety: An earlier analysis of 587 of the donors reported 276 Gb of sequence data and 95 million to 120 million unique TCR beta sequences obtained from some 170 million T cells. Approximately 310 gigabases of sequencing data and tens of millions of unique TCR sequences were included in an early release covering under 650 HLA-typed donors. The genetic ancestry cluster associated with self-reported Caucasian donors included around four fifths of the 350 to 500 genotyped donors. The aim of the study was to test whether cataloging public T cell receptors could identify signatures of past pathogen exposure. The T cell repertoires of roughly 660 subjects were profiled by immunosequencing and related to cytomegalovirus serostatus. In addition to the first cohort of approximately 650 subjects, a separate validation cohort of 100 to 150 different subjects was used. To predict cytomegalovirus infection status, the study combined high-throughput TCR immunosequencing, statistical association of individual TCRs with disease status, and machine learning. In a later analysis, previously published TCR beta repertoires from about 640 donors were re-analyzed and high-resolution HLA genotyping was added so that TCR occurrence patterns could be studied. Rather than using new phenotypic data, the later analysis identified candidate immune exposures from TCR beta sequences and from how often those sequences occurred across donors. To decide whether each TCR beta V gene segment behaved as functional or pseudogenic, an earlier analysis of 587 of the donors relied on high-throughput TCR beta sequencing. Donor age, sex, ethnicity and CMV serostatus were compiled together with the repertoire data. A later genetic analysis used genome-wide SNP genotypes for about 60% of the roughly 700 donors, treating that subset as a discovery cohort. All discovery cohort repertoires had been generated using a single sequencing platform. Both class I and class II loci were covered by HLA typing, at four-digit resolution. Typing coverage differed by locus: A, B, C, DRB1 and DQB1 were typed in roughly 629-640 donors, DQA1 in 500 to 550, DPA1 in approximately 600, and DPB1 in around 440. Roughly 5 DR-DQ haplotypes were treated as single units for association and clustering because of strong linkage in the cohort. On average, around 240,000 unique TCR beta nucleotide sequences were sequenced per donor among fewer than 500 genotyped donors of the cohort, with 15% to 20% of those sequences being non-productive.

The cohort was made up of approximately 700 healthy bone marrow donors. At the time of sampling, all cohort members were nominally healthy, though unrecorded immune exposures were likely present. The donor was CMV seropositive and belonged to the group of some 290 seropositive cohort members. A peripheral blood sample was collected from each donor, and TCR beta sequencing was performed on peripheral blood mononuclear cells. The Qiagen DNeasy Blood Extraction Kit was used to extract genomic DNA from the blood cell samples. Libraries were constructed by the immunoSEQ multiplex PCR assay. The multiplex PCR relied on a mix of 60 forward primers for TCR Vbeta segments and 13 reverse primers for TCR Jbeta segments. Amplification of the CDR3 region of rearranged TCR beta genes was performed with a multiplex PCR assay on genomic DNA. On the Illumina HiSeq System, the amplified TCR beta libraries were sequenced as 87-base-pair reads. The study's processing was this. A later analysis tallied approximately 87 million unique TCR beta chains across the 666 repertoires, and around 12 million of those chains were shared by two or more donors. Raw reads were error-corrected and collapsed into unique sequences with a nearest-neighbor algorithm that merged closely related sequences to remove PCR and sequencing errors. V, D and J gene segments were assigned by aligning CDR3 sequences to IMGT reference sequences. For a sequence to be retained, a match of at least six nucleotides was required to both a V gene segment and a J gene segment. Rearrangements were called productive when the CDR3 lacked stop codons and stayed in frame with V and J; all others were non-productive. CDR3 was defined according to IMGT convention as the region running from the second conserved V-encoded cysteine to the conserved J-encoded phenylalanine. The earlier analysis of about 620 of the donors excluded sequences that lacked an unambiguous match to a single V gene segment. In an earlier analysis of 450 to 750 of the donors, a V segment was called functional when productive rearrangements were above 56.7%, and segregating when the standard deviation between donors exceeded 5%. A statistical classification framework was developed to diagnose cytomegalovirus status using the catalog of TCR beta chain sequences. In a later analysis, V and J genes were assigned by comparing TCR nucleotide sequences against IMGT/GENE-DB human TR gene sequences. In a later analysis, CDR3 sequences and most-parsimonious VDJ recombination scenarios were assigned using the TCRdist pipeline. In a later analysis, every TCR beta chain was defined by the combination of its CDR3 amino acid sequence and its V-gene family, and reads without a unique V-gene family were dropped. In a later analysis, 500 to 650 highly shared, low-generation-probability nucleotide sequences were removed to address suspected cross-contamination and a sequencing artifact. In a later analysis, a clonal expansion index for each public chain was calculated from normalized within-repertoire ranks of inferred template counts. Generation probabilities in a later analysis came from a VDJ recombination model fitted to out-of-frame rearrangements, and those results were checked against IGoR. In a later analysis, hypergeometric tests were used to score TCR-TCR, TCR-HLA and TCR-CMV co-occurrence, with a repertoire-size bias correction applied to TCR pairs. To estimate false discovery rates, a later analysis permuted the HLA or CMV assignments 20 times. In a later analysis, co-occurring TCRs were grouped using DBSCAN, and TCRdist sequence similarity was added for clustering within HLA-allele-positive subsets. For co-occurrence clustering, repertoires with fewer than 30,000 or more than 120,000 public chains were excluded, along with about five repertoires with anomalous nucleotide sharing. In TCRdb, the immuneACCESS table is reduced to in-frame sequences with V and J assigned. These tables do not hold every clone; where another copy was compared, an unresolved V gene accounts for under half, and the others remain unexplained. V, J and clone size derive from that table, while D and trimming were established from the DNA sequence. The sample table records tens of thousands of clones. The ten largest clones represent approximately 15% of the sample.

Summary of the overall study and its limitations: In a later genetic analysis, fewer N-insertions in productive TCRs were reported among donors in an Asian-associated ancestry cluster than the roughly 640-donor mean. Some IMGT-functional V segments, including TRBV6-2 and TRBV6-3, could not be distinguished by the 87-base-pair reads and were therefore excluded. A cluster of highly shared sequence variants was judged likely to be a technical artifact of the sequencing pipeline. Specific HLA alleles were associated with 15,000 to 20,000 TCR beta sequences at a false discovery rate of 0.05 in a later analysis. Roughly 15 rarely observed V segments, including chromosome 9 orphons, were excluded from the earlier analysis of 550 to 700 of the donors because counts were too low. Broadly in line with IMGT annotations, most TCR beta V segments showed up in productive rearrangements about 87% or about 30% of the time in an earlier analysis of a few hundred of the donors. Most TCR sequences were observed very rarely across donors, whereas some public TCRs were present in many individuals. Presence/absence analyses assumed roughly uniform sequencing depth across donors, an assumption that may not hold. When HLA alleles, especially DR and DQ, strongly co-occurred, attributing TCR associations to individual alleles was difficult. A later analysis found that HLA-associated TCR beta chains were more clonally expanded and had lower generation probabilities than equally common non-associated chains. It was suggested by the authors that the approach could potentially be generalized to other disease states and immunological phenotypes. According to a later analysis, most CMV-associated TCR beta chains appeared to be HLA-restricted, and the HLA associations seemed to be driven largely by CMV exposure. The only immune exposure information available for the cohort was CMV serostatus. Several of the top co-occurrence clusters appeared to be linked to parvovirus B19, influenza, CMV and Epstein-Barr virus, according to a later analysis. HLA typing was unavailable for some donors at each locus, so association tests used only the typed subset. Cytomegalovirus status was reported to be diagnosed by the classifier with high specificity and sensitivity in both the original and validation cohorts. A further reported finding was that TCR beta sequences accurately predicted the HLA-A and HLA-B alleles for most subjects in the first cohort. The cohort was sequenced for TCR beta chains only, and without alpha or paired-chain data the features that could be detected were limited. The study gave a list of 150 to 200 TCR beta chains associated with cytomegalovirus. A later genetic analysis associated a missense DCLRE1C variant with V-gene and J-gene trimming of TCR beta chains, and an independent cohort replicated the association. Linkage disequilibrium might explain the correlated functional status among segregating V segments, but an unknown experimental factor could not be excluded. In a later analysis, TCR association rates were found to vary across HLA loci, with the most associated TCRs seen for DRB1 alleles and the fewest for HLA-C alleles. A few of the identified cytomegalovirus-associated TCR beta chains were confirmed in vitro to be specific for cytomegalovirus antigens.

This receptor was identified in a male donor in good health and CMV-seropositive. Recombination linked TRBV19 to TRBJ2-7, with the D gene too uncertain to name. The material sequenced was PBMCs. The CDR3 sequence is CASRTPGVYEQYF. At the DNA level, the sequence is TGTGCCAGTAGGACCCCTGGAGTCTACGAGCAGTACTTC.